This is a list of T cell receptor beta chains from one sample in a study of identical twins. TCRdb independently ran MiXCR on the 5' RACE reads; one entry per CDR3 protein. The sample carries hundreds of thousands of distinct CDR3 sequences, roughly an eighth recorded once. This sample was also put to use in a study of yellow fever vaccine responses in identical twins.

Sequencing used CD8+ T cells sorted from blood. The receptors here all came from a young woman in good health. Both conserved end residues are part of each CDR3. The D gene is left open where the match is weak. Some rows have no size entry. The others give once, few or many, or a class for an expanded clone.

>-|TRBJ1-6|TRBV9|few
CASSVDSGPLHF
TGTGCCAGCAGCGTAGATTCCGGACCCCTCCACTTT
>-|TRBJ2-5|TRBV5-1|-
CASSYLQGTETQYF
TGCGCCAGCAGCTACCTACAGGGAACGGAGACCCAGTACTTC
>-|TRBJ2-3|TRBV19|few
CASSVEFTDTQYF
TGTGCCAGTAGTGTAGAGTTCACAGATACGCAGTATTTT
>-|TRBJ1-1|TRBV2|few
CASSEALEGVTEAFF
TGTGCCAGCAGTGAAGCGCTCGAGGGGGTGACTGAAGCTTTCTTT
>TRBD2|TRBJ2-1|TRBV29-1|-
CSVATGLAREQFF
TGCAGCGTTGCAACCGGACTAGCGAGGGAGCAGTTCTTC
>-|TRBJ2-5|TRBV5-1|many
CASSLVGANQETQYF
TGCGCCAGCAGCTTGGTGGGAGCAAACCAAGAGACCCAGTACTTC
>TRBD2|TRBJ2-7|TRBV7-9|few
CASSPLAGGPGEQYF
TGTGCCAGCAGCCCCTTAGCGGGAGGGCCAGGAGAGCAGTACTTC
>-|TRBJ1-1|TRBV3-1|few
CASKVGLMNTEAFF
TGTGCCAGCAAGGTAGGTTTGATGAACACTGAAGCTTTCTTT
>TRBD1|TRBJ1-3|TRBV29-1|-
CSVFRLQGLGGNTIYF
TGCAGCGTTTTTAGGTTACAGGGGCTGGGTGGAAACACCATATATTTT
>TRBD2|TRBJ2-5|TRBV20-1|few
CSARGGGGLQETQYF
TGCAGTGCTAGGGGGGGGGGAGGCCTCCAAGAGACCCAGTACTTC